The T cell receptor (beta chain) described here comes from a study of blood T cell repertoires in COVID-19. Study background: Both acute and convalescent COVID-19 samples were obtained from the United States, Italy and Spain. Nucleic acid was either cDNA or gDNA, and it came from T cells, B-cell-depleted T cells, or PBMCs.

Under the authors' procedure: Estimation of nucleated cell counts was performed using reference gene primer amplification. Clones were sequenced by immunoSEQ multiplex PCR, and TCRdb holds only the in-frame ones, with some missing. V and J calls and clone size are copied from that table; D and trimming were computed from the DNA. The data contain about 190,000 clones, about nine tenths of them seen just once; the ten biggest clones take up approximately 1%. Trimming took 5 bases from V and 5 from J, leaving 12 bases between them. The germline gives CDR1 GTSNPN, CDR2 SVGIG (reference sequence). The CDR3 is 12 residues long.

Specimen: peripheral blood. The receptor's source is a man younger than 40 with acute or convalescent COVID-19. The rearrangement links TRBV30 to TRBJ2-5; tentatively, D is TRBD2 (5 bases). DNA of the CDR3: TGTGCCTGGGCGGGTCCCGGGGAGACCCAGTACTTC. It specifies CAWAGPGETQYF.